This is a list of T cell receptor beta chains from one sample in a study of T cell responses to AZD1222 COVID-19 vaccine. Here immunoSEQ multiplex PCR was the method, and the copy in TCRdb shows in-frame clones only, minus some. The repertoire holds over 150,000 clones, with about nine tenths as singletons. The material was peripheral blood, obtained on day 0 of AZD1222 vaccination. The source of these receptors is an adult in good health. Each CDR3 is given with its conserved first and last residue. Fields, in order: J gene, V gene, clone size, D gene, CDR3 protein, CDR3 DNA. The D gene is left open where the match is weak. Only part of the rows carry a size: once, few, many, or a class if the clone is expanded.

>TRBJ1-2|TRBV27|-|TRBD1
CASSLSGTGETYGYTF
TGTGCCAGCAGTTTGTCAGGGACAGGGGAAACCTATGGCTACACCTTC
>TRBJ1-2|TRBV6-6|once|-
CASTQAGAYGYTF
TGTGCCAGCACGCAGGCAGGAGCTTATGGCTACACCTTC
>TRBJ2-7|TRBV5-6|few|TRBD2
CASSLAGGLAGAFEQYF
TGTGCCAGCAGCTTGGCAGGTGGGCTAGCGGGAGCTTTCGAGCAGTACTTC
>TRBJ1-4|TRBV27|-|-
CASSLGTGQPNEKLFF
TGTGCCAGCAGTTTAGGTACTGGGCAGCCTAATGAAAAACTGTTTTTT
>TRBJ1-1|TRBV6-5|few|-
CASTTGNTEAFF
TGTGCCAGCACCACAGGGAACACTGAAGCTTTCTTT
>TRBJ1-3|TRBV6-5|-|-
CASSGTQASGNTIYF
TGTGCCAGCTCCGGGACCCAAGCCTCTGGAAACACCATATATTTT
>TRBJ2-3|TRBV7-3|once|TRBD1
CASSLFVGQGTDTQYF
TGTGCCAGCAGCTTATTTGTGGGACAGGGCACAGATACGCAGTATTTT
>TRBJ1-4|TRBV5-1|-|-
CASSLGRNNEKLFF
TGCGCCAGCAGCTTGGGACGGAATAATGAAAAACTGTTTTTT
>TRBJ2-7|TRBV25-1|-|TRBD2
CASTSPGGPYEQYF
TGTGCCAGCACGAGTCCGGGAGGCCCCTACGAGCAGTACTTC
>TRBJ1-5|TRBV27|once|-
CASSFRYLNQPQHF
TGTGCCAGCAGTTTTCGGTACCTAAATCAGCCCCAGCATTTT
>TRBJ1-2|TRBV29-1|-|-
CSVESVIHGYTF
TGCAGCGTTGAATCGGTAATTCATGGCTACACCTTC
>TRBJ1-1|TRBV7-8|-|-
CASSLVGMGGMNTEAFF
TGTGCCAGCAGCTTAGTCGGGATGGGGGGTATGAACACTGAAGCTTTCTTT
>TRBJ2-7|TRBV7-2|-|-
CASSLVWASQILYEQYF
TGTGCCAGCAGCTTAGTTTGGGCTAGTCAAATTCTCTACGAGCAGTACTTC
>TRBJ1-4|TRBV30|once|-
CAWSVHSGEKLFF
TGTGCCTGGAGTGTACACAGTGGTGAAAAACTGTTTTTT
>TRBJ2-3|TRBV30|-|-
CAWSARGSRATDTQYF
TGTGCCTGGAGCGCCCGGGGGTCTAGGGCGACAGATACGCAGTATTTT
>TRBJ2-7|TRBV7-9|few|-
CASSGWAGYEQYF
TGTGCCAGCAGCGGATGGGCGGGCTACGAGCAGTACTTC
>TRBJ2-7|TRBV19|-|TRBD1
CASSKGQAPNYEQYF
TGTGCCAGTAGCAAAGGACAGGCGCCCAACTACGAGCAGTACTTC
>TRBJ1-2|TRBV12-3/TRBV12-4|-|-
CANRNLPGAGYTF
TGTGCCAACAGAAATCTCCCGGGGGCCGGCTACACCTTC
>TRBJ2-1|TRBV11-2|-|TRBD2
CASSYSSGSYNEQFF
TGTGCCAGCAGCTATTCTAGCGGGAGCTACAATGAGCAGTTCTTC
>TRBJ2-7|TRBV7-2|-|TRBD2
CASSYTSGRPDEQYF
TGTGCCAGCAGCTATACTAGCGGGAGGCCGGACGAGCAGTACTTC
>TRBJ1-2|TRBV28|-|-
CASSRKVGGYTF
TGTGCCAGCAGTCGAAAAGTTGGAGGCTACACCTTC
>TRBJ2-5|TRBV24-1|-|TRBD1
CATSAKGQGRETQYF
TGTGCCACCAGTGCAAAAGGACAGGGTCGAGAGACCCAGTACTTC
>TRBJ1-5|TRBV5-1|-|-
CASSLDGDQPQHF
TGCGCCAGCAGCTTGGATGGGGATCAGCCCCAGCATTTT
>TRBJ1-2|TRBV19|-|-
CASKDGSYGYTF
TGTGCCAGTAAGGACGGATCCTATGGCTACACCTTC
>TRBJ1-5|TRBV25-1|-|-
CASSERGLAQPQHF
TGTGCCAGCAGTGAACGAGGGCTAGCTCAGCCCCAGCATTTT
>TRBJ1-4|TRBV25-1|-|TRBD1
CASSEGTGQEKLFF
TGTGCCAGCAGTGAAGGGACAGGGCAAGAAAAACTGTTTTTT
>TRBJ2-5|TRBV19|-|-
CASSAGETQYF
TGTGCCAGTAGTGCAGGGGAGACCCAGTACTTC
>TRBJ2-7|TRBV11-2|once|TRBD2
CASSLGTGGPRVQYF
TGTGCCAGCAGCTTAGGTACGGGAGGGCCTAGAGTGCAGTACTTC
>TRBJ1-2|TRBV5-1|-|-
CASSAQANYGYTF
TGCGCCAGCAGCGCACAGGCTAACTATGGCTACACCTTC
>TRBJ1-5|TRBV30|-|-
CAWSPAGGISQPQHF
TGTGCCTGGAGCCCTGCGGGAGGTATATCTCAGCCCCAGCATTTT
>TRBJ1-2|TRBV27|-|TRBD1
CASSLGQNYGYTF
TGTGCCAGCAGTTTGGGACAGAACTATGGCTACACCTTC
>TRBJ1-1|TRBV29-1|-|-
CSVVSNPTKGAEAFF
TGCAGCGTTGTGTCTAACCCGACGAAAGGGGCTGAAGCTTTCTTT
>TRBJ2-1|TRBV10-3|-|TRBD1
CAISESAQGELNEQFF
TGTGCCATCAGTGAGTCGGCACAGGGGGAACTCAATGAGCAGTTCTTC
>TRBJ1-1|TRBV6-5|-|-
CASNVHGQNTEAFF
TGTGCCAGCAACGTACACGGGCAGAACACTGAAGCTTTCTTT
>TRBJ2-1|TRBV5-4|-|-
CASSFDPPRSDEQFF
TGTGCCAGCAGCTTCGATCCCCCTAGAAGCGATGAGCAGTTCTTC
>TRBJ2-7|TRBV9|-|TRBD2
CASRRGLAGALNEQYF
TGTGCCAGCAGGCGGGGACTAGCGGGAGCTTTGAACGAGCAGTACTTC
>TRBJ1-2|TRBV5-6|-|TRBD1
CASSFDRAFVGYTF
TGTGCCAGCAGCTTCGACAGGGCCTTTGTTGGCTACACCTTC
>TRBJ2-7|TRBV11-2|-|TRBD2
CASSSGTSGRAPYEQYF
TGTGCCAGCAGCTCCGGGACTAGCGGGAGGGCGCCCTACGAGCAGTACTTC
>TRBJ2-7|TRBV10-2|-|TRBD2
CASGALIAGGPHEQYF
TGCGCCAGCGGGGCCTTAATAGCGGGAGGGCCCCACGAGCAGTACTTC
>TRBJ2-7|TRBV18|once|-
CASSPLTGSSYEQYF
TGTGCCAGCTCACCACTTACAGGGTCCTCCTACGAGCAGTACTTC
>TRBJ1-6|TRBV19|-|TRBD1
CASSTRTGLTNSPLHF
TGTGCCAGTAGTACTCGGACAGGGTTGACTAATTCACCCCTCCACTTT
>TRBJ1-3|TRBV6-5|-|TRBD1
CASRPQGRHTIYF
TGTGCCAGCAGGCCACAGGGGCGGCACACCATATATTTT
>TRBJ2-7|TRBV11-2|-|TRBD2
CASSSGLAGAYEQYF
TGTGCCAGCAGCTCCGGACTAGCGGGGGCCTACGAGCAGTACTTC
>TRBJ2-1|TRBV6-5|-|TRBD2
CASSYSRTSGIHEQFF
TGTGCCAGCAGTTACTCACGGACTAGCGGGATCCATGAGCAGTTCTTC
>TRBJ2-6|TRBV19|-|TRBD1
CASNPQGVLSGANVLTF
TGTGCCAGTAACCCACAGGGGGTCCTTTCCGGGGCCAACGTCCTGACTTTC
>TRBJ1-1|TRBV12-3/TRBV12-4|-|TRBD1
CASSRQGVTEAFF
TGTGCCAGCAGCCGACAGGGGGTTACTGAAGCTTTCTTT
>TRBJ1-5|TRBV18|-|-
CASSPGLGGNQPQHF
TGTGCCAGCTCACCAGGCTTGGGAGGCAATCAGCCCCAGCATTTT